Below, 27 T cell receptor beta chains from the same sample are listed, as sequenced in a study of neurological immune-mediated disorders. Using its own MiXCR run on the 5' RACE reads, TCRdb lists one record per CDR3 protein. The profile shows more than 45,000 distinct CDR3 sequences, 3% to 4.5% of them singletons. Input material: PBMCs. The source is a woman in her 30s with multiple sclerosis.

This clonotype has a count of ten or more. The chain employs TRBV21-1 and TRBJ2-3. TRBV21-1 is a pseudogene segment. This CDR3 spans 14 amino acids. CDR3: CASSKGVSLGTQYF. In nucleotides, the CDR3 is TGTGCCAGCAGCAAAGGAGTTTCCCTAGGTACGCAGTATTTT.

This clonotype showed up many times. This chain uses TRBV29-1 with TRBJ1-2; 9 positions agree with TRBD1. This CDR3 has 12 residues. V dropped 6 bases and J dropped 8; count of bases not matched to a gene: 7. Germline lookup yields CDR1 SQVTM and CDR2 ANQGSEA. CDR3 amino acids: CSVRGQGDGYTF. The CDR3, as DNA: TGCAGCGTGCGGGGACAGGGTGACGGCTACACCTTC.

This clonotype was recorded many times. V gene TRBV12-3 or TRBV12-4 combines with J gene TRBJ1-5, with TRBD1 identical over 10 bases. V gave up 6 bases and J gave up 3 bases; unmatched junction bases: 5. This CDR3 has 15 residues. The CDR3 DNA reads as TGTGCCAGCAGACTCGGGACAGGGGACAATCAGCCCCAGCATTTT. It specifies CASRLGTGDNQPQHF.

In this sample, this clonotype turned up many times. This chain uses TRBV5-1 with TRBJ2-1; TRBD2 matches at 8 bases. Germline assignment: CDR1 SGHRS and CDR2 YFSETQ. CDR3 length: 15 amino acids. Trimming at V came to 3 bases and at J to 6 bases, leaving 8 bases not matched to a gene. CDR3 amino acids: CASSSGGAWTNEQFF. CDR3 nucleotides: TGCGCCAGCAGCTCCGGGGGGGCCTGGACCAATGAGCAGTTCTTC.

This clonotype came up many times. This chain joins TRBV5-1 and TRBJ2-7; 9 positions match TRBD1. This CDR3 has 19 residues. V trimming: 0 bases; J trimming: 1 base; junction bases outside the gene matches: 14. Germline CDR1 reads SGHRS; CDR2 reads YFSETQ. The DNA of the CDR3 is TGCGCCAGCAGCTTGGGAGCGGGACAGGGACATTCTTTTTCCTACGAGCAGTACTTC. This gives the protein CASSLGAGQGHSFSYEQYF.

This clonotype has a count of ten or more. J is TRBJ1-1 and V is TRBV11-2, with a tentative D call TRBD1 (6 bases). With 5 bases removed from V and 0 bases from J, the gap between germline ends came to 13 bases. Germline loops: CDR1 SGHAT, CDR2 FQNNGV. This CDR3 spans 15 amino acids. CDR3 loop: CASSHKDRLNTEAFF. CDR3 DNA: TGTGCCAGCAGCCATAAGGACAGATTGAACACTGAAGCTTTCTTT.

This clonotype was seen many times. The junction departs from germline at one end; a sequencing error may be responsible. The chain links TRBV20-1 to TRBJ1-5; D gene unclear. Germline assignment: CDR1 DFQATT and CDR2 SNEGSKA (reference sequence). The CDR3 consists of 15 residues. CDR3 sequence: CSASDSSMGNQPQNF. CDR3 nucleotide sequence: TGCAGTGCATCGGATAGCTCGATGGGCAATCAGCCCCAGAATTTT.

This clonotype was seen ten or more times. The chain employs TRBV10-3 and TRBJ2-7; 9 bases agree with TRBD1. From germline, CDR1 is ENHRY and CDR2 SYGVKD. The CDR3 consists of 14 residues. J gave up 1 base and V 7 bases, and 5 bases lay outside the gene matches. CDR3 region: CAINKGQGSYEQYF. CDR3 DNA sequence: TGTGCCATCAATAAGGGACAGGGTTCCTACGAGCAGTACTTC.

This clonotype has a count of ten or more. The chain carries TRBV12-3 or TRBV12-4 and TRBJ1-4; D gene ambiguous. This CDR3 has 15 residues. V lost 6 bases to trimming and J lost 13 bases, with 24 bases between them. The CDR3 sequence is CASSPARRTVAGLFF. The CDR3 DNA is TGTGCCAGCAGCCCCGCGAGGCGGACCGTTGCTGGACTGTTTTTT.

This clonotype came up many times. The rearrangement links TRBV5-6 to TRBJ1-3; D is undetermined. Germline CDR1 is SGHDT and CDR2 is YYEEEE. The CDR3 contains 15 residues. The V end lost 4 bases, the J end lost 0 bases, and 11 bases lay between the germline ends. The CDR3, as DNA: TGTGCCAGCAGCCCCGAATTCGGCTCTGGAAACACCATATATTTT. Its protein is CASSPEFGSGNTIYF. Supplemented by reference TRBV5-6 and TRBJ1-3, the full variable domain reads DAGVTQSPTHLIKTRGQQVTLRCSPKSGHDTVSWYQQALGQGPQFIFQYYEEEERQRGNFPDRFSGHQFPNYSSELNVNALLLGDSALYLCASSPEFGSGNTIYFGEGSWLTVV.

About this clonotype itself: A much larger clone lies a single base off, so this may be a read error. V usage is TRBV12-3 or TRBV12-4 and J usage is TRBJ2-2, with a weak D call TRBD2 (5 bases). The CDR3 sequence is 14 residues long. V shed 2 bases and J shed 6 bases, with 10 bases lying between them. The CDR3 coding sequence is TGTGCCAGCAGTTTATGGGAGAAGGCCGGGGAGCTGTTTTTT. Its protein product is CASSLWEKAGELFF.

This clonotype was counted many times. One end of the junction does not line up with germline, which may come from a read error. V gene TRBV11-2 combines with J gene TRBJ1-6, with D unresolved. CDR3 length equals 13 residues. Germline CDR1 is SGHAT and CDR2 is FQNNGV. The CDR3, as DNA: TGTGCCAGCAGCTTAGAATATAGTTCACCCCTCCACTTT. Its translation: CASSLEYSSPLHF.

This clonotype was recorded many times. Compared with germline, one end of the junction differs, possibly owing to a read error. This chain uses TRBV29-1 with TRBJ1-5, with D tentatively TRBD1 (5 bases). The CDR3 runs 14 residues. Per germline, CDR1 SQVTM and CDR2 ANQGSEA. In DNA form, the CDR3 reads TGCAGCGTCTATACCGGGACGCCTAATCAGCCCCAGAATTTT. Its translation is CSVYTGTPNQPQNF.

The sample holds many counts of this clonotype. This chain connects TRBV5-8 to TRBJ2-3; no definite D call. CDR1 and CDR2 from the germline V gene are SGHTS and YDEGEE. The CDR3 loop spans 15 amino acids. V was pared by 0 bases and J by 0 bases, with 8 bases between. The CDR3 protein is CASSLEASSTDTQYF. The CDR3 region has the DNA TGTGCCAGCAGCTTGGAGGCCTCTAGCACAGATACGCAGTATTTT.

The CDR3 DNA sequence: TGCGCCAGCGGGACTAGAAACACCGGGGAGCTGTTTTTT. It codes for CASGTRNTGELFF. V usage is TRBV10-1 and J usage is TRBJ2-2, with 8 bases fitting TRBD2. CDR3 length equals 13 residues. Germline CDR1 WNHNN, CDR2 SYGVQD (reference sequence). V gave up 8 bases and J gave up 2 bases; unmatched junction bases: 1.

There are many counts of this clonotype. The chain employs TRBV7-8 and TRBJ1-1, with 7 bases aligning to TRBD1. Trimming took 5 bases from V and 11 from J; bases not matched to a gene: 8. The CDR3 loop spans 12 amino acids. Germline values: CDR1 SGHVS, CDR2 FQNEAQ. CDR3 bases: TGTGCCAGCAGCCCTATAGGGGGCGCGGCTTTCTTT. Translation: CASSPIGGAAFF.

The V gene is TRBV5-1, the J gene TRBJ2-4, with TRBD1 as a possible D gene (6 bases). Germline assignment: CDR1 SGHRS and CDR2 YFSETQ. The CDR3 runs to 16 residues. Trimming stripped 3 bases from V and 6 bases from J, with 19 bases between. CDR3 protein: CASSSQGSPPGNIQYF. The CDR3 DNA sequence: TGCGCCAGCAGCTCCCAGGGGTCCCCTCCGGGAAACATTCAGTACTTC.

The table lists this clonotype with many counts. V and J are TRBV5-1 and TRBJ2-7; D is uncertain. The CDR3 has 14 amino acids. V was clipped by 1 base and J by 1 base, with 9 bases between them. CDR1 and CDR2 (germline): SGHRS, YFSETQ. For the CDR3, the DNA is TGCGCCAGCAGCTTGCAGACCCAGTCCTACGAGCAGTACTTC. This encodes CASSLQTQSYEQYF.

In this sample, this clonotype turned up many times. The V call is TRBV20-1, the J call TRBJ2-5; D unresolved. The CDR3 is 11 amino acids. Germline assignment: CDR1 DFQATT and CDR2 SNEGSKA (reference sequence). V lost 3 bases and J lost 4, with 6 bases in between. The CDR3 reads CSASKGETQYF. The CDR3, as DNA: TGCAGTGCTAGTAAGGGAGAGACCCAGTACTTC.

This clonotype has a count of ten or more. DNA of the CDR3: TGTGCTAGTGGTTTGACAAGGGGTGAAAAACTGTTTTTT. It specifies CASGLTRGEKLFF. V usage is TRBV12-5 and J usage is TRBJ1-4; D may be TRBD1 (5 bases). Germline values: CDR1 LGHNT, CDR2 FRNRAP. Trimming stripped 2 bases from V and 7 bases from J, with 8 bases between. The CDR3 is made up of 13 amino acids.

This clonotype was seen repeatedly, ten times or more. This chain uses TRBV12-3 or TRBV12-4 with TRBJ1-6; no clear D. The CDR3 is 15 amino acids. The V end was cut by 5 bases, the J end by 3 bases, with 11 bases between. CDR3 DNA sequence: TGTGCCAGCAGTATTGGGAGAGGCTATAATTCACCCCTCCACTTT. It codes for CASSIGRGYNSPLHF.

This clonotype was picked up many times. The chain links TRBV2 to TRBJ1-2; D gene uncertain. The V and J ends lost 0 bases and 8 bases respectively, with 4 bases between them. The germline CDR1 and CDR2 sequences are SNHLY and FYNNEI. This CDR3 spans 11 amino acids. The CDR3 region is CASSEAGGYTF. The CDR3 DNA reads TGTGCCAGCAGTGAAGCGGGGGGCTACACCTTC.

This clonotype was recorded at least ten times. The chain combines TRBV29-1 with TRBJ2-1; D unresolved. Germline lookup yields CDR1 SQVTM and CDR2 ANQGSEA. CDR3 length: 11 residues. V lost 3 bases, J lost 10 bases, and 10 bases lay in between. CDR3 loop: CSVDLNGEQFF. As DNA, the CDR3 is TGCAGCGTTGACCTCAACGGGGAGCAGTTCTTC.

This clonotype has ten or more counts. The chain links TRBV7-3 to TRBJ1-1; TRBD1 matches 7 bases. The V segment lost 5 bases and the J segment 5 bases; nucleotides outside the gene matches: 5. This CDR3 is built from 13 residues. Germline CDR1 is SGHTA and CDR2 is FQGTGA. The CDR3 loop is CASSADRRTEAFF. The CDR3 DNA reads TGTGCCAGCAGCGCGGACAGGAGGACTGAAGCTTTCTTT.

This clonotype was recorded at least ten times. This CDR3 reads CASSGEESQETQYF. The CDR3 DNA is TGTGCCAGCAGCGGTGAGGAGTCCCAAGAGACCCAGTACTTC. The rearrangement links TRBV9 to TRBJ2-5; D remains unclear. Per germline, CDR1 SGDLS and CDR2 YYNGEE. CDR3 size: 14 residues. Deletions cut 3 bases from V and 1 base from J, with 10 bases between.

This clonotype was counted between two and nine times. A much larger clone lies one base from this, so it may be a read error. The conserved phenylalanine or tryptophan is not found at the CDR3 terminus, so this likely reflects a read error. The CDR3 DNA is TGTGCCAGCAGCCAAGGTTTCAGGGGCTGGCAGTACTAC. Translating it yields CASSQGFRGWQYY. The chain combines TRBV3-1 with TRBJ2-7, with D tentatively TRBD1 (6 bases). The germline V gene has CDR1 LGHDT and CDR2 YNNKEL (reference sequence). This CDR3 region has 13 residues. V lost 1 base and J 9 bases, leaving 13 bases between the germline ends.

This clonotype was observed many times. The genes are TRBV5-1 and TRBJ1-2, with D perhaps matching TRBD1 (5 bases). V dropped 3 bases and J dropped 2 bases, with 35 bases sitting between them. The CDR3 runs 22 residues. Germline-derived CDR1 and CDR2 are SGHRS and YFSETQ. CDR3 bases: TGCGCCAGCAGCTCGTCGTCGGGACGAGACAGCGTCCGATCCACCCTCAACTATGGCTACACCTTC. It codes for CASSSSSGRDSVRSTLNYGYTF. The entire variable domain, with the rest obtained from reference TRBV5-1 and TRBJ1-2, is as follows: KAGVTQTPRYLIKTRGQQVTLSCSPISGHRSVSWYQQTPGQGLQFLFEYFSETQRNKGNFPGRFSGRQFSNSRSEMNVSTLELGDSALYLCASSSSSGRDSVRSTLNYGYTFGSGTRLTVV.